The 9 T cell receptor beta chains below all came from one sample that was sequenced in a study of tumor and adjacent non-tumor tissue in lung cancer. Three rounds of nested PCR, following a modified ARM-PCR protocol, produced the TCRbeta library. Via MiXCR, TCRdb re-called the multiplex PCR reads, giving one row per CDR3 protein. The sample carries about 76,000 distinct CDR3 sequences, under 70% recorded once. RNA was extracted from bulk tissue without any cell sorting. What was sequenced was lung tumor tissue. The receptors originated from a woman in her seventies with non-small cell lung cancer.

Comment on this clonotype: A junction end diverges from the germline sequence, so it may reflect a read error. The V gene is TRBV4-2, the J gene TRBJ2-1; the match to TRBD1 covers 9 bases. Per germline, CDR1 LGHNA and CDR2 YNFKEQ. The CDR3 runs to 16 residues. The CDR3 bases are TGTACCAGCAGCCAAGGATGGGACAGGGATTACAATGATCAGTTCTTC. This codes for CTSSQGWDRDYNDQFF.

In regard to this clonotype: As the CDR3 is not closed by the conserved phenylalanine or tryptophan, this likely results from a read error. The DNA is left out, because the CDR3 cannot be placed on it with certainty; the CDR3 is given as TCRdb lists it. This chain's CDR3 is CASSTGSYGHTY. The gene calls are TRBV6-5 and TRBJ1-2; TRBD1 is the table's D call, not checked against the DNA. The CDR3 is 12 amino acids in total, end residues counted. Germline loops: CDR1 MNHEY, CDR2 SVGAGI.

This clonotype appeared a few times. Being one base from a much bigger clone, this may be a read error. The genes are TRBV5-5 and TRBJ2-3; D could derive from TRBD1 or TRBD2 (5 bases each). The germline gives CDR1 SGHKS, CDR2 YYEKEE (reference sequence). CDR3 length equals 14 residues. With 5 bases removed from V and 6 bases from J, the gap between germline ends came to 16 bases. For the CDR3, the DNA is TGTGCCAGCAGTCTGGGGGTGGTGTTGGATACGCAGTATTTT. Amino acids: CASSLGVVLDTQYF.

CDR3 region: CASSIGSGNTEAFF. The CDR3 DNA reads TGTGCCAGTAGTATAGGGTCAGGGAACACTGAAGCTTTCTTT. The chain uses TRBV19 and TRBJ1-1; D not resolved. Germline V lookup: CDR1 LNHDA, CDR2 SQIVND (reference sequence). CDR3 length: 14 residues. V lost 1 base to trimming and J lost 1 base, with 7 bases between them.

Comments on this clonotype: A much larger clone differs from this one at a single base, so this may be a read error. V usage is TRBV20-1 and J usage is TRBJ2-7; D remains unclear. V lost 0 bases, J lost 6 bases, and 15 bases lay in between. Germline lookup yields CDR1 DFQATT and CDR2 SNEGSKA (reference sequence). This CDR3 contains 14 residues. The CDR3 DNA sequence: TGCAGTGCTAGAGAAAAAGCGCCCTTGGCCGAGCAGTACTTC. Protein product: CSAREKAPLAEQYF.

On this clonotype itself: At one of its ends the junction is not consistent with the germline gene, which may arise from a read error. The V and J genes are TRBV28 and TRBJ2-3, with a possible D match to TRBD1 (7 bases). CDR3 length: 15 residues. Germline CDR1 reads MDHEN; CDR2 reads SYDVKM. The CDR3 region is CASSLGGTSTDTQYF. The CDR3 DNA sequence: TGTGCAAGCAGTTTAGGGGGCACTAGCACGGATACGCAGTATTTT.

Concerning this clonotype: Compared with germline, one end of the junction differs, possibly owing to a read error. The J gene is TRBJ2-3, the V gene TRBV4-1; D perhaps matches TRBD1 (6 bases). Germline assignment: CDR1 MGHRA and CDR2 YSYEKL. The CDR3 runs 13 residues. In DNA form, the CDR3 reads TGCGCCAGCAGCCATCACAGGACAGATACGCATTATTTT. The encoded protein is CASSHHRTDTHYF.

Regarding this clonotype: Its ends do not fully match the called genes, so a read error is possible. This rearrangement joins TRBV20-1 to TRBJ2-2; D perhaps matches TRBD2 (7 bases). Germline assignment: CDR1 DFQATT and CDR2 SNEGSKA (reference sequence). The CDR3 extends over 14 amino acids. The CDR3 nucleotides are TGCAGTGCTGGGGGGGGCCGGTTCACCGGGGAGTTGTTTTTT. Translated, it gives CSAGGGRFTGELFF.

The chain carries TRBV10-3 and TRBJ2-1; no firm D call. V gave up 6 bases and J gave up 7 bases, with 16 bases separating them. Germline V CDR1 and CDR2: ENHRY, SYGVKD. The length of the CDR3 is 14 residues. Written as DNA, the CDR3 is TGTGCCATCAGAGAAACGGGTCATGGTAATGAGCAGTTCTTC. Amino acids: CAIRETGHGNEQFF.